This T cell receptor (beta chain) was found in a study of OX40 agonist ivuxolimab in advanced cancers. Broader study findings: Among patients with partial responses at 0.1-3.0 mg/kg, clonal expansion was among the lowest.

The ends lost 7 bases at V and 0 bases at J; junction bases unmatched: 8. Germline values: CDR1 SGHVS, CDR2 FQNEAQ. This CDR3 comprises 15 residues. Concerning this clone itself: Its target is not known.

Some clones are missing from TCRdb's copy, which holds only in-frame ones; the method was immunoSEQ multiplex PCR. This table holds 25,000 to 30,000 clones, roughly 84% found once. This receptor was identified in an adult with an advanced solid tumor such as melanoma, head and neck, liver or kidney cancer. J is TRBJ2-7 and V is TRBV7-8; 8 nucleotides match TRBD2. The sample in question was CD4+ or CD8+ T cells sorted from blood, obtained in a trial of the OX40 agonist ivuxolimab. Here the CDR3 reads CASNPLAGISYEQYF. For the CDR3, the DNA is TGTGCCAGCAACCCTTTAGCGGGGATCTCCTACGAGCAGTACTTC.